Below, 25 T cell receptor beta chains from the same sample are listed, as sequenced in a study of blood T cell repertoires in COVID-19. Measured with immunoSEQ multiplex PCR; TCRdb has only the in-frame clones, and not every one. The repertoire holds 75,000 to 95,000 clones, with 85% to 90% as singletons. The material sequenced was peripheral blood. These receptors were collected from a human donor in a cohort sampled during active COVID-19.

This chain links TRBV4-1 with TRBJ2-3; 8 nucleotides match TRBD2. The CDR3 sequence is 17 residues long. The V and J ends lost 0 bases and 0 bases, in that order; junction bases with no gene match: 5. Germline-derived CDR1 and CDR2 are MGHRA and YSYEKL. The chain's CDR3 is CASSQEGGGFSTDTQYF. CDR3 DNA: TGCGCCAGCAGCCAAGAGGGCGGGGGGTTTAGCACAGATACGCAGTATTTT.

The rearrangement joins TRBV25-1 to TRBJ2-1; D perhaps matches TRBD2 (6 bases). Germline V lookup: CDR1 MGHDK, CDR2 SYGVNS. CDR3 length: 12 residues. V lost 6 bases, J lost 8 bases, and 11 bases lay in between. Here the CDR3 reads CASRGRHDEQFF. Written as DNA, the CDR3 is TGTGCCAGCAGGGGGAGGCACGATGAGCAGTTCTTC.

This chain connects TRBV7-2 to TRBJ2-3, with 8 bases aligning to TRBD1. Trimming at V came to 5 bases and at J to 6 bases, leaving 13 bases not matched to a gene. CDR1 and CDR2 (germline): SGHTA, FQGNSA. The CDR3 spans 16 residues. CDR3 bases: TGTGCCAGCAGCATTTCCGGGACAGGAGTTTGGGATACGCAGTATTTT. It encodes CASSISGTGVWDTQYF.

V usage is TRBV7-9 and J usage is TRBJ2-1, with D maybe TRBD2 (7 bases). CDR3 size: 17 residues. V dropped 11 bases and J dropped 9 bases, with 32 bases sitting between them. The germline CDR1 and CDR2 sequences are SEHNR and FQNEAQ (reference sequence). CDR3 sequence: CAVRNREIGGRRGEQFF. The CDR3 bases are TGTGCCGTCCGTAACAGGGAAATAGGCGGGAGAAGGGGTGAGCAGTTCTTC.

The chain employs TRBV9 and TRBJ2-7; D possibly corresponds to TRBD1 (6 bases). The CDR3 is made up of 14 amino acids. The germline V gene encodes CDR1 SGDLS and CDR2 YYNGEE. V lost 1 base to trimming and J lost 2 bases, with 10 bases between them. The CDR3 region has the DNA TGTGCCAGCAGCGTAACAGGGAGCACCTACGAGCAGTACTTC. Protein product: CASSVTGSTYEQYF.

The genes are TRBV4-3 and TRBJ2-3, with D possibly TRBD2 on 6 matching bases. Trimming cost V 4 bases and J 2 bases, with 10 bases left between them. This CDR3 spans 14 amino acids. Per germline, CDR1 LGHNA and CDR2 YSLEER. DNA of the CDR3: TGCGCCAGCAGCCGCCGCGGGAACACAGATACGCAGTATTTT. It translates to CASSRRGNTDTQYF.

The chain combines TRBV3-1 (or the pseudogene TRBV3-2) with TRBJ2-3; TRBD2 aligns across 7 bases. J gave up 5 bases and V 5 bases, and 13 bases lay outside the gene matches. Germline CDR1 and CDR2: LGHDT and YNNKEL (reference sequence). The CDR3 totals 16 residues. CDR3 residues: CASSSGTGGYGDTQYF. The CDR3 DNA sequence: TGTGCCAGCAGCTCCGGGACCGGGGGGTACGGAGATACGCAGTATTTT.

The chain uses TRBV5-4 and TRBJ1-2; D perhaps matches TRBD1 (6 bases). The CDR3 spans 14 residues. From germline, CDR1 is SGHNT and CDR2 YYREEE (reference sequence). Trimming cost V 2 bases and J 4 bases, with 12 bases left between them. CDR3 in DNA: TGTGCCAGCAGCTTAATGGGACAAGTCTATGGCTACACCTTC. Translating gives CASSLMGQVYGYTF.

For the CDR3, the DNA is TGTGCCATCAGTGAGTCGACTGCGGGGGGGCCGGGCGAGCAGTACTTC. The encoded protein is CAISESTAGGPGEQYF. The rearrangement joins TRBV10-3 to TRBJ2-7; 9 bases align to TRBD2. The CDR3 is 16 residues long. After removal of 0 bases from V and 6 bases from J, the junction contained 9 bases not matched to a gene. In germline, CDR1 is ENHRY, CDR2 SYGVKD.

The gene calls are TRBV15 and TRBJ2-1; D is possibly TRBD2 (6 bases). Germline CDR1 reads LNHNV; CDR2 reads YYDKDF (reference sequence). The ends were cut back, 0 bases at V and 0 bases at J, with 12 bases in the middle. This CDR3 has 17 amino acids. The CDR3 nucleotides are TGTGCCACCAGCAGAGATCCGGGGGAGATCTCCTACAATGAGCAGTTCTTC. This sequence encodes CATSRDPGEISYNEQFF.

The chain combines TRBV25-1 with TRBJ1-5, with 9 bases identical to TRBD1. Germline V lookup: CDR1 MGHDK, CDR2 SYGVNS. J lost 1 base, V lost 8 bases, and 3 bases had no gene match. The CDR3 length is 14 residues. CDR3 nucleotide sequence: TGTGCCAGCCGAGGACAGGGGAGCAATCAGCCCCAGCATTTT. It is translated as CASRGQGSNQPQHF.

The genes are TRBV19 and TRBJ1-3; D gene ambiguous. CDR1 and CDR2 from the germline V gene are LNHDA and SQIVND (reference sequence). V lost 9 bases, J lost 0 bases, and 15 bases lay in between. CDR3 length: 15 residues. The CDR3 coding sequence is TGTGCCAGCCGCTCCGCGGGTTACTCTGGAAACACCATATATTTT. Translating it yields CASRSAGYSGNTIYF.

This clone was counted once. The V and J genes are TRBV25-1 and TRBJ2-1; 9 nucleotides match TRBD2. V shed 6 bases and J 2 bases; nucleotides not matched to a gene: 5. This CDR3 is 15 amino acids long. CDR1 and CDR2 (germline): MGHDK, SYGVNS. CDR3 DNA sequence: TGTGCCAGCAGATTGAGCGGGGGGCCCTACAATGAGCAGTTCTTC. Protein product: CASRLSGGPYNEQFF.

The chain is built from TRBV6-5 and TRBJ2-7; D may be TRBD2 (6 bases). The CDR3 spans 13 residues. Germline V gives CDR1 MNHEY, CDR2 SVGAGI. The germline V and J ends were trimmed by 7 bases and 1 base, with 11 bases remaining between them. The CDR3 reads CASTRGTSYEQYF. In nucleotides, the CDR3 is TGTGCCAGCACCCGGGGGACTTCCTACGAGCAGTACTTC.

The chain couples TRBV7-9 to TRBJ1-2; D uncertain. This CDR3 contains 14 residues. Germline values: CDR1 SEHNR, CDR2 FQNEAQ (reference sequence). Trimming took off 7 bases at V and 10 bases at J, with 22 bases between the two ends. CDR3 in DNA: TGTGCCAGCACCCGACTCCCCCCAGTGGATGTCTACACCTTC. This translates into CASTRLPPVDVYTF.

This chain uses TRBV7-8 with TRBJ1-1, with a tentative D call TRBD1 (5 bases). Trimming took off 0 bases at V and 0 bases at J, with 8 bases between the two ends. The CDR3 sequence is 15 residues long. Per the germline V gene, CDR1 is SGHVS and CDR2 is FQNEAQ. CDR3: CASSLARGVNTEAFF. The CDR3 DNA is TGTGCCAGCAGCTTAGCGCGGGGGGTGAACACTGAAGCTTTCTTT.

Comment on this clone: The junction departs from the called germline gene at one end, perhaps through a read error. The rearrangement links TRBV6-1 to TRBJ1-2; 7 nucleotides agree with TRBD1. Germline CDR1 MNHNS, CDR2 SASEGT. The CDR3 has 12 amino acids. The CDR3 loop is CASGDRVYGYTF. The CDR3 DNA reads TGTGCCAGCGGTGACAGGGTCTATGGCTACACCTTC.

The chain links TRBV5-1 to TRBJ2-1; TRBD2 aligns across 9 bases. The CDR3 is made up of 15 amino acids. Germline V gives CDR1 SGHRS, CDR2 YFSETQ. Germline trimming cut 1 base from V and 4 bases from J; bases unmatched to any gene: 3. CDR3 DNA: TGCGCCAGCAGCTTGTCAAGCGGGGGGTACAATGAGCAGTTCTTC. It is translated as CASSLSSGGYNEQFF.

This sequence joins TRBV5-6 and TRBJ1-2; 7 bases are a match to TRBD1. Germline CDR1 SGHDT, CDR2 YYEEEE. Trimming took 4 bases from V and 7 from J; bases not matched to a gene: 7. CDR3 size: 13 residues. The CDR3 reads CASSTDRVLGYTF. The CDR3 DNA reads as TGTGCCAGCAGCACAGACAGGGTTCTTGGCTACACCTTC. The whole variable domain, remainder taken from reference TRBV5-6 and TRBJ1-2, is DAGVTQSPTHLIKTRGQQVTLRCSPKSGHDTVSWYQQALGQGPQFIFQYYEEEERQRGNFPDRFSGHQFPNYSSELNVNALLLGDSALYLCASSTDRVLGYTFGSGTRLTVV.

The rearrangement uses TRBV5-4 and TRBJ2-2, with a possible D match to TRBD2 (6 bases). The V end was cut by 5 bases, the J end by 1 base, with 9 bases between. This CDR3 region has 14 residues. Germline assignment: CDR1 SGHNT and CDR2 YYREEE (reference sequence). The CDR3 DNA reads as TGTGCCAGCAGGCGTAGCGGGAACACCGGGGAGCTGTTTTTT. Translating it yields CASRRSGNTGELFF.

The J gene is TRBJ2-2, the V gene TRBV4-1; 15 positions match TRBD2. V lost 4 bases and J lost 6; bases outside the gene matches: 3. Germline loops: CDR1 MGHRA, CDR2 YSYEKL. The CDR3 has 16 amino acids. CDR3 region: CASSPGLAGGPGELFF. CDR3 nucleotide sequence: TGCGCCAGCAGCCCGGGACTAGCGGGAGGCCCCGGGGAGCTGTTTTTT.

The J gene is TRBJ2-7, the V gene TRBV5-1, with D perhaps TRBD2 (5 bases). The V end was cut by 3 bases, the J end by 3 bases, with 19 bases between. From germline, CDR1 is SGHRS and CDR2 YFSETQ. The CDR3 is made up of 16 amino acids. The CDR3 loop reads CASSSRTGRDYYEQYF. The CDR3 DNA follows: TGCGCCAGCAGCTCCCGGACGGGAAGGGATTACTACGAGCAGTACTTC.

The chain couples TRBV3-1 (or the pseudogene TRBV3-2) to TRBJ1-3; no definite D call. The length of the CDR3 is 15 residues. V was shortened by 0 bases and J by 0 bases, with 6 bases between the two germline ends. Germline V CDR1 and CDR2: LGHDT, YNNKEL (reference sequence). The CDR3 loop is CASSQEPVSGNTIYF. The CDR3 nucleotides read TGTGCCAGCAGCCAAGAGCCGGTCTCTGGAAACACCATATATTTT.

The chain uses TRBV18 and TRBJ1-3; 7 nucleotides match TRBD1. Germline assignment: CDR1 KGHSH and CDR2 LQKENI. This CDR3 contains 15 residues. J lost 4 bases, V lost 1 base, and 4 bases had no gene match. Here the CDR3 DNA reads TGTGCCAGCTCACCACTCCCGGGACAGGGAAACACCATATATTTT. Amino acids: CASSPLPGQGNTIYF.

The chain uses TRBV13 and TRBJ2-7; 7 bases are a match to TRBD1. The CDR3 runs to 14 residues. The germline V gene encodes CDR1 PRHDT and CDR2 FYEKMQ (reference sequence). V dropped 0 bases and J dropped 2; count of bases not matched to a gene: 1. The CDR3 DNA follows: TGTGCCAGCAGCTTAGGTACAGGGGCCTACGAGCAGTACTTC. This sequence encodes CASSLGTGAYEQYF.